The clone carrying this T cell receptor beta chain was counted many times. What it binds is not known. Time point of the sample: newly diagnosed GD, antithyroid drugs for less than 3 months. The TCR library was made from RNA that had been extracted from PBMCs in TRIzol. The data were obtained in a study of regulatory T cells in long-lasting Graves disease. Across the whole study: Newly diagnosed Graves' patients had taken antithyroid drugs under 3 months. Study observations and caveats: Newly diagnosed patients had higher TCR diversity than persistent Graves' patients did.

The TCR beta library used iRepertoire HTBI primers with Arm-PCR amplification of CDR3. In TCRdb, the multiplex PCR reads were re-called with MiXCR into one record per CDR3 protein. The sample lists 350,000 to 550,000 distinct CDR3 sequences, approximately 15% seen once, with 16% in the top ten. The germline V gene has CDR1 SGHVS and CDR2 FQNEAQ. The CDR3 contains 13 residues. Deletions cut 1 base from V and 6 bases from J, with 9 bases between. The same sample was also studied in work on T cells in Graves' hyperthyroidism and ophthalmopathy. Per that paper: Diagnoses rested on clinical symptoms, serum thyroxine and TRAb, thyroid ultrasound and orbital computed tomography.

The V gene is TRBV7-8, the J gene TRBJ1-1; D unclear. This clonotype originated in a woman aged 25-40 years with Graves disease. Sample: peripheral blood mononuclear cells (PBMCs), taken at new diagnosis, from a patient treated with antithyroid drugs. The CDR3 nucleotides read TGTGCCAGCAGCTTAGTAGCGGCCTCTGAAGCTTTCTTT. It specifies CASSLVAASEAFF.